These 7 T cell receptor beta chains were sequenced from one sample in a study of shared clonotypes between healthy human individuals. Assay: immunoSEQ multiplex PCR; the TCRdb copy retains only in-frame clones and omits some. The sample carries approximately 2.3 million clones, roughly 93% recorded once. The specimen sequenced was naive CD4+ T cells from PBMCs. Documented subset: CD45RA+ positively selected. These TCRs come from a man younger than 30 in good health. Some clones in this sample may be carry-over from other donors' samples.

The gene calls are TRBV18 and TRBJ1-2, with 8 bases lining up with TRBD1. Germline-derived CDR1 and CDR2 are KGHSH and LQKENI. The junction had 6 bases not matched to a gene; V was cut back by 2 bases and J by 4 bases. The CDR3 is made up of 15 amino acids. CDR3 sequence (DNA): TGTGCCAGCTCACCAGACCTGGACAGGGTCTATGGCTACACCTTC. This translates into CASSPDLDRVYGYTF.

V and J are TRBV18 and TRBJ1-3; D call uncertain. In germline, CDR1 is KGHSH, CDR2 LQKENI. The ends were cut back, 3 bases at V and 0 bases at J, with 15 bases in the middle. This CDR3 is built from 17 residues. The CDR3 DNA follows: TGTGCCAGCTCACCCATTGAGCGCCGGATCTCTGGAAACACCATATATTTT. This sequence encodes CASSPIERRISGNTIYF.

The chain has TRBV18 and TRBJ2-3; 7 nucleotides align to TRBD2. V dropped 0 bases and J dropped 6; count of bases not matched to a gene: 9. The V gene's germline CDR1 is KGHSH and CDR2 LQKENI. This CDR3 spans 16 amino acids. CDR3 loop: CASSPPVGEGRDTQYF. The CDR3 nucleotides are TGTGCCAGCTCACCACCGGTCGGGGAGGGTCGCGATACGCAGTATTTT.

V and J are TRBV21-1 and TRBJ2-7; TRBD2 is taken as the D call from the table, unchecked against the DNA. TRBV21-1 is noted as a pseudogene. CDR3 size: 15 residues. The CDR3 is CASSTLAGALLEQYF. Here the CDR3 DNA reads TGTGCCAGCAGCACCCTAGCGGGGGCGCTTCTCGAGCAGTACTTC.

The chain employs TRBV5-8 and TRBJ1-2; weak D call: TRBD1 (6 bases). Between the trimmed V and J ends, which lost 0 bases and 8 bases, there was a span of 17 bases. CDR3 length: 15 residues. Looked up from germline, CDR1 is SGHTS and CDR2 is YDEGEE. DNA for the CDR3: TGTGCCAGCAGCTTGGGCCAAGGGGGATCGTACGGCTACACCTTC. It codes for CASSLGQGGSYGYTF.

The chain employs TRBV5-1 and TRBJ2-3; the D is unclear. The V gene's germline CDR1 is SGHRS and CDR2 YFSETQ. The germline V and J ends were trimmed by 2 bases and 4 bases, with 8 bases remaining between them. The CDR3 consists of 13 residues. The CDR3 loop reads CASSFGVSDTQYF. CDR3 coding DNA: TGCGCCAGCAGCTTCGGCGTTTCAGATACGCAGTATTTT.

The chain employs TRBV19 and TRBJ2-1; 9 bases are shared with TRBD2. V trimming: 5 bases; J trimming: 2 bases; junction bases outside the gene matches: 4. The CDR3 spans 15 residues. Looked up from germline, CDR1 is LNHDA and CDR2 is SQIVND (reference sequence). CDR3: CASSGGRGAYNEQFF. CDR3 DNA: TGTGCCAGTAGTGGCGGGAGGGGGGCCTACAATGAGCAGTTCTTC.